This T cell receptor (beta chain) was recovered during a study of blood T cell repertoires in COVID-19. Study in general: T cells, B-cell-depleted T cells, or PBMCs provided the cDNA or gDNA that served as material.

This clone was detected only a few times. Cohorts were determined from participant-reported clinical history. Study processing details: Amplification with reference gene primers provided the estimates of nucleated cell counts. Sequencing used immunoSEQ multiplex PCR; TCRdb keeps in-frame clones, though not all of them. The D gene and trimming were derived from the DNA, and the V and J assignments and clone size from that table. The top ten clones hold about 2.7% of a sample with around 300,000 clones, about 89% of them seen once. CDR3 length equals 17 residues. V was clipped by 0 bases and J by 1 base, with 16 bases between them. CDR1 and CDR2 from the germline V gene are SGHRS and YFSETQ.

The receptor was derived from a woman in her late teens or twenties who had recovered from COVID-19. Sequenced sample: PBMCs or T cells enriched from blood (not recorded which). This chain links TRBV5-1 with TRBJ1-1, with no clear D. The CDR3 region has the DNA TGCGCCAGCAGCTTGGAGGAGGTCGCCCTAAGGAACACTGAAGCTTTCTTT. Amino acids: CASSLEEVALRNTEAFF.